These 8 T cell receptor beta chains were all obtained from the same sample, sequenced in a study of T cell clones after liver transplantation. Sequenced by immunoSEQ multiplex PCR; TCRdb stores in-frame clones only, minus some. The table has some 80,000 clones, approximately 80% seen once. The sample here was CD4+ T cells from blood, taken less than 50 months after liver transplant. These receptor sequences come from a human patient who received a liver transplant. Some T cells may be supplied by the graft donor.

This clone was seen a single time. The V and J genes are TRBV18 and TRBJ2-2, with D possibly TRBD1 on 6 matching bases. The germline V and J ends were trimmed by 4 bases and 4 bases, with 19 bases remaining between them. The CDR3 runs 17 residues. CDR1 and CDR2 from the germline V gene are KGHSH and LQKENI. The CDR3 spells CASSLYGTSFGTGELFF. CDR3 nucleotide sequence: TGTGCCAGCTCACTATACGGGACATCTTTTGGCACCGGGGAGCTGTTTTTT.

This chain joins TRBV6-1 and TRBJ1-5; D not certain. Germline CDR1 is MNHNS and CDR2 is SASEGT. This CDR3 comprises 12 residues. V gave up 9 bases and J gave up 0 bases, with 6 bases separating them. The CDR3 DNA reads TGTGCCAGTGGGAATAGCAATCAGCCCCAGCATTTT. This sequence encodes CASGNSNQPQHF.

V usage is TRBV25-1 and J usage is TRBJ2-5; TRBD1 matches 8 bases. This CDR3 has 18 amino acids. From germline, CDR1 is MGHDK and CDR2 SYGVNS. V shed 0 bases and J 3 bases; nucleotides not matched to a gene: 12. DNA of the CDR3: TGTGCCAGCAGTGAATATGGAATTCAGGGGGCAGGGAAAGAGACCCAGTACTTC. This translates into CASSEYGIQGAGKETQYF. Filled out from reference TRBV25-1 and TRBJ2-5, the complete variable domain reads EADIYQTPRYLVIGTGKKITLECSQTMGHDKMYWYQQDPGMELHLIHYSYGVNSTEKGDLSSESTVSRIRTEHFPLTLESARPSHTSQYLCASSEYGIQGAGKETQYFGPGTRLLVL.

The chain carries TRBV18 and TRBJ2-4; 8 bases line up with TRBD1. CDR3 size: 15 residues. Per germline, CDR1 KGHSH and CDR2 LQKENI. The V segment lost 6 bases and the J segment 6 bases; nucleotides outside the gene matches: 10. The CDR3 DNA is TGTGCCAGCTCCCTCGGACAGGGCTTTGTAAACATTCAGTACTTC. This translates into CASSLGQGFVNIQYF.

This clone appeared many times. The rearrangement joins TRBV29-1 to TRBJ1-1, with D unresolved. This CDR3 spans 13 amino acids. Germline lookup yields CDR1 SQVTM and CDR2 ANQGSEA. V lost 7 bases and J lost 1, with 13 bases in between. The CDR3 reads CSAAEDGNTEAFF. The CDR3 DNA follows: TGCAGCGCCGCCGAGGACGGGAACACTGAAGCTTTCTTT.

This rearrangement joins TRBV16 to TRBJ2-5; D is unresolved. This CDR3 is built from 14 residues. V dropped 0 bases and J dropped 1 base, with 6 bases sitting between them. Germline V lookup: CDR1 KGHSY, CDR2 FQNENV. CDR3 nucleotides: TGTGCCAGCAGCCAATCGGGGTCCCAAGAGACCCAGTACTTC. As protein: CASSQSGSQETQYF. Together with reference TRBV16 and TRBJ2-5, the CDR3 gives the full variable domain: GEEVAQTPKHLVRGEGQKAKLYCAPIKGHSYVFWYQQVLKNEFKFLISFQNENVFDETGMPKERFSAKCLPNSPCSLEIQATKLEDSAVYFCASSQSGSQETQYFGPGTRLLVL.

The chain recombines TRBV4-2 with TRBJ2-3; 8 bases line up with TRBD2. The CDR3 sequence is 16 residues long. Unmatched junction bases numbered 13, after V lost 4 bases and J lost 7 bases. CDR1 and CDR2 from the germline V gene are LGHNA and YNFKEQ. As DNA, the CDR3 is TGTGCCAGCAGCCGCCCTTCGGAGCGGGGGCGACATACGCAGTATTTT. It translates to CASSRPSERGRHTQYF.

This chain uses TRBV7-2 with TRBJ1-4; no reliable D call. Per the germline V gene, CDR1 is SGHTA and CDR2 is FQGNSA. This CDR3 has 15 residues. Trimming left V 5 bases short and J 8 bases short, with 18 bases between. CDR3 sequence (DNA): TGTGCCAGCAGCCCCGAGGGAGGCCGCGAGGAAAAACTGTTTTTT. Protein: CASSPEGGREEKLFF.